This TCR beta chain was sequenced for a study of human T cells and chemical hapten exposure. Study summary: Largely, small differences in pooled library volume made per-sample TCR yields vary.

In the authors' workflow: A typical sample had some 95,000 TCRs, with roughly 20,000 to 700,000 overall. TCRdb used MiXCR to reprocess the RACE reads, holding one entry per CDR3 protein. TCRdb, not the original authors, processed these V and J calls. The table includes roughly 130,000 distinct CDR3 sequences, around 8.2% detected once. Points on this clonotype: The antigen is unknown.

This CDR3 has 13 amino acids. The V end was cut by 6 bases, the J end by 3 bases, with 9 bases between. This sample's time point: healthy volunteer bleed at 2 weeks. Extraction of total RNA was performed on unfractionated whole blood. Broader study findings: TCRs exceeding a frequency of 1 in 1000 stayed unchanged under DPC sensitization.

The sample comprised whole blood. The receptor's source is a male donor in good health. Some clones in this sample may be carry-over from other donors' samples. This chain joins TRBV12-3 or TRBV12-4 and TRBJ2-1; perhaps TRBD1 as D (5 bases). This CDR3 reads CASSSGLYNEQFF. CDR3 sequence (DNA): TGTGCCAGCAGCTCAGGGCTCTACAATGAGCAGTTCTTC.